This TCR beta chain was recorded in a study of technical replicates of blood from a handful of donors. Clones were read by immunoSEQ multiplex PCR, and TCRdb kept only the in-frame ones, dropping some. The table lists tens of thousands of clones, around 96% of them singletons, with about 0.4% in the top ten. The germline V gene encodes CDR1 SEHNR and CDR2 FQNEAQ (reference sequence). The CDR3 spans 13 residues. Trimming removed 1 base at V and 9 bases at J, with 10 bases between. This chain joins TRBV7-9 and TRBJ2-1; D call uncertain. The specimen was T cells isolated from PBMCs. The TCR was taken from a human donor in good health. Here the CDR3 reads CASSLERLGEQFF. DNA of the CDR3: TGTGCCAGCAGCTTAGAACGGCTAGGTGAGCAGTTCTTC.